This entry concerns a single TCR beta chain. This sample was included in a study of blood T cell repertoires in COVID-19. The table came from immunoSEQ multiplex PCR; TCRdb's copy has only in-frame clones and leaves some out. The table lists fewer than 350,000 clones, 85% of them singletons. Trimming cost V 6 bases and J 4 bases; bases outside gene matches: 3. Germline assignment: CDR1 SNHLY and CDR2 FYNNEI. The CDR3 has 14 amino acids. This chain connects TRBV2 to TRBJ1-5; 10 bases match TRBD1. The sample comprised PBMCs or T cells enriched from blood (not recorded which). The origin of this receptor is a woman in her thirties who had been exposed to COVID-19. The CDR3 DNA reads TGTGCCAGCAGAGGACAGGGGGTTAATCAGCCCCAGCATTTT. As protein: CASRGQGVNQPQHF. Full variable domain (outside the CDR3, taken from reference TRBV2 and TRBJ1-5): EPEVTQTPSHQVTQMGQEVILRCVPISNHLYFYWYRQILGQKVEFLVSFYNNEISEKSEIFDDQFSVERPDGSNFTLKIRSTKLEDSAMYFCASRGQGVNQPQHFGDGTRLSIL.